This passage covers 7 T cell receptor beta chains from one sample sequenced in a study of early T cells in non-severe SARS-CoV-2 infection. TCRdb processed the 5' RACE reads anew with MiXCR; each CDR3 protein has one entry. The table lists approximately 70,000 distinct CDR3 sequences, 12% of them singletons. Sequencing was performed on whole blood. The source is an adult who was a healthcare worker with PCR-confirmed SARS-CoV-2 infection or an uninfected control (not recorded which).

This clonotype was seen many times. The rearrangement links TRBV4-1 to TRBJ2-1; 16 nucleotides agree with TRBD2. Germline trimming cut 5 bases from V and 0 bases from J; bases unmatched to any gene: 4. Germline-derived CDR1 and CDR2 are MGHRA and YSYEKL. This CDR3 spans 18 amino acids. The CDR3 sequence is CASSRGLAGGGSYNEQFF. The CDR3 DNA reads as TGCGCCAGCAGCAGGGGACTAGCGGGAGGGGGCTCCTACAATGAGCAGTTCTTC.

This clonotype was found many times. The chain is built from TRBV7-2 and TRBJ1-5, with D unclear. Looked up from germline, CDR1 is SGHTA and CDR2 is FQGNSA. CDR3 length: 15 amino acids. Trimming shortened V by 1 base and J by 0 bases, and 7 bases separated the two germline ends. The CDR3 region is CASSLEAVSNQPQHF. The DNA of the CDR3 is TGTGCCAGCAGCTTAGAAGCCGTTAGCAATCAGCCCCAGCATTTT.

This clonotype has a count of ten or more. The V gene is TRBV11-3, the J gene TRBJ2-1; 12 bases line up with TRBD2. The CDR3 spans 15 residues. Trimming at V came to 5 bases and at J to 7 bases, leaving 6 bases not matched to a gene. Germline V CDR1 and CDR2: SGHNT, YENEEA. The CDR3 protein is CASSPTSGGSNEQFF. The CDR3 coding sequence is TGTGCCAGCAGCCCGACTAGCGGGGGTAGTAATGAGCAGTTCTTC.

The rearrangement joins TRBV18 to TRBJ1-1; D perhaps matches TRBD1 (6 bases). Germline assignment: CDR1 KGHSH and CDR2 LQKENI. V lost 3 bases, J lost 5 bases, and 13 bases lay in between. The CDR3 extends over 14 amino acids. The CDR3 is CASSPRRGQTEAFF. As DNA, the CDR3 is TGTGCCAGCTCACCGAGACGCGGACAGACTGAAGCTTTCTTT.

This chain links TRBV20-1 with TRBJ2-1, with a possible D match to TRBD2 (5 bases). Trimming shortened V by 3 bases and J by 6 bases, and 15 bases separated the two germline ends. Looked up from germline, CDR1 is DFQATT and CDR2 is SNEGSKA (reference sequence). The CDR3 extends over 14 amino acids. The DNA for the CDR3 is TGCAGTGCTAGGGCGGGCCGCCTAGGCAATGAGCAGTTCTTC. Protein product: CSARAGRLGNEQFF.

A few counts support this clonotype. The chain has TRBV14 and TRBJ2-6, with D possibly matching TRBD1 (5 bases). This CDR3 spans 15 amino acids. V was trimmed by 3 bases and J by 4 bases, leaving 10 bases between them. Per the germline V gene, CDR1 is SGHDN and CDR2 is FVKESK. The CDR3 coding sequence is TGTGCCAGCAGCCATAAGGGGCTAGGGGCCAACGTCCTGACTTTC. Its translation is CASSHKGLGANVLTF.

The CDR3 coding sequence is TGTGCCAGCAGCTTAGACGCAGGGCTGAACACTGAAGCTTTCTTT. Encoded protein: CASSLDAGLNTEAFF. The chain has TRBV7-2 and TRBJ1-1; possible D gene TRBD1, 5 bases. Germline lookup yields CDR1 SGHTA and CDR2 FQGNSA. This CDR3 is 15 amino acids long. Trimming cost V 1 base and J 0 bases, with 9 bases left between them.